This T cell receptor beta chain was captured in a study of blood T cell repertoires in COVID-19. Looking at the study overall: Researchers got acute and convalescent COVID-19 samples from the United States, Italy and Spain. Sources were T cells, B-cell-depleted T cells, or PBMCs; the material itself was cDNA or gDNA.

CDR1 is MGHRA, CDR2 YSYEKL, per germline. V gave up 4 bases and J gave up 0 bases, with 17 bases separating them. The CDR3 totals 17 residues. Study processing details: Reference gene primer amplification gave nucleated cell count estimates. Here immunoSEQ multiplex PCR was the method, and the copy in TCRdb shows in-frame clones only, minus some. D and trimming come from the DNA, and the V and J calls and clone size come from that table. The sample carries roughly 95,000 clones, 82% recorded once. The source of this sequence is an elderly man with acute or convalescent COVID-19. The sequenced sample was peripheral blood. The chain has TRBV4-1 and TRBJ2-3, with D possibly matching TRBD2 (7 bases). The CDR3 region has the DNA TGCGCCAGCAGCCTCTCGGGGGCGGGGGATAGCACAGATACGCAGTATTTT. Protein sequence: CASSLSGAGDSTDTQYF.